This T cell receptor beta chain was sequenced in a study of Ad26.COV2.S vaccination and SARS-CoV-2 variants. At the level of the study: COV1001, an Ad26.COV2.S trial, supplied this vaccine-arm donor. Intramuscular Ad26.COV2.S doses were given once or twice, 56 days apart. General study findings and limits: The placebo group had lower spike-specific TCR breadth than the vaccine recipients did.

Worth noting for this clone: Its cognate antigen is unknown.

Treatment meaning: about 20 received Ad26.COV2.S at low or high dose, single or two shots; roughly five received placebo; per-sample allocation not given. Sample collection was performed on day 63 after the first vaccine or placebo injection. TCRdb's table, derived via immunoSEQ multiplex PCR, lists solely in-frame clones and lacks some. The sample carries 400,000 to 500,000 clones, 85% to 90% recorded once. The CDR3 is 21 amino acids. V and J are TRBV21-1 and TRBJ1-6. TRBV21-1 is noted as a pseudogene. The receptor was derived from a person aged 18-65 years who received the Ad26.COV2.S COVID-19 vaccine or a placebo. Sample: peripheral blood, taken in a trial of Ad26.COV2.S vaccine versus placebo. This CDR3 reads CASSDRNVVAVVSSYNSPLHF. In nucleotides, the CDR3 is TGTGCCAGCAGCGACCGAAATGTGGTAGCCGTAGTAAGCTCCTATAATTCACCCCTCCACTTT.